The 27 T cell receptor beta chains presented below share a single source sample, sequenced in a study of blood T cell repertoires in COVID-19. TCRdb's table, derived via immunoSEQ multiplex PCR, lists solely in-frame clones and lacks some. The table includes approximately 300,000 clones, 87% detected once. The sequenced sample was peripheral blood. The source is a man between 45 and 60 years old with active or convalescent COVID-19.

V is TRBV25-1 and J is TRBJ2-7, with 7 bases matching TRBD1. Germline CDR1 and CDR2: MGHDK and SYGVNS. With 6 bases clipped from V and 0 bases from J, the junction kept 2 bases outside the gene matches. CDR3 size: 13 residues. The CDR3 DNA reads TGTGCCAGCAGGGGGACAGTCTCCTACGAGCAGTACTTC. This gives the protein CASRGTVSYEQYF.

This clone was observed a single time. The chain couples TRBV28 to TRBJ1-1; 8 positions agree with TRBD1. V was pared by 4 bases and J by 1 base, with 5 bases of the junction left unmatched. Germline V lookup: CDR1 MDHEN, CDR2 SYDVKM. The CDR3 runs to 15 residues. The CDR3 DNA follows: TGTGCCAGCAGTTCCCACGGGACAGGGAACACTGAAGCTTTCTTT. Translation: CASSSHGTGNTEAFF.

The genes are TRBV27 and TRBJ1-2, with D possibly TRBD1 on 6 matching bases. The CDR3 has 14 amino acids. Germline loops: CDR1 MNHEY, CDR2 SMNVEV (reference sequence). Between the trimmed V and J ends, which lost 2 bases and 8 bases, there was a span of 15 bases. For the CDR3, the DNA is TGTGCCAGCAGTTTAGCCGGGACATTCGACGGCTACACCTTC. It is translated as CASSLAGTFDGYTF.

This sequence joins TRBV11-2 and TRBJ2-7, with 9 bases lining up with TRBD2. This CDR3 contains 14 residues. Germline V CDR1 and CDR2: SGHAT, FQNNGV. V lost 1 base, J lost 4 bases, and 2 bases stayed unmatched. CDR3 amino acids: CASSLGGGVYEQYF. The CDR3 DNA reads as TGTGCCAGCAGCTTAGGCGGGGGGGTGTACGAGCAGTACTTC. Full variable domain (remainder filled in from reference TRBV11-2 and TRBJ2-7): EAGVAQSPRYKIIEKRQSVAFWCNPISGHATLYWYQQILGQGPKLLIQFQNNGVVDDSQLPKDRFSAERLKGVDSTLKIQPAKLEDSAVYLCASSLGGGVYEQYFGPGTRLTVT.

The chain has TRBV30 and TRBJ2-3; 8 positions match TRBD2. Germline-derived CDR1 and CDR2 are GTSNPN and SVGIG (reference sequence). The CDR3 is made up of 15 amino acids. Unmatched junction bases numbered 7, after V lost 0 bases and J lost 5 bases. The CDR3 nucleotides are TGTGCCTGGAGTGTGAAGAGCGGGAGTGGAGATACGCAGTATTTT. Protein: CAWSVKSGSGDTQYF.

This chain joins TRBV4-2 and TRBJ1-1; D might be TRBD1 (5 bases). The germline gives CDR1 LGHNA, CDR2 YNFKEQ. The germline V and J ends were trimmed by 0 bases and 0 bases, with 11 bases remaining between them. The CDR3 contains 16 residues. The CDR3: CASSQDTGSMNTEAFF. The CDR3 nucleotides read TGTGCCAGCAGCCAAGATACAGGATCTATGAACACTGAAGCTTTCTTT.

The chain's CDR3 is CATSGAQGYGYTF. The DNA of the CDR3 is TGTGCCACCAGCGGAGCTCAGGGGTACGGCTACACCTTC. This chain joins TRBV15 and TRBJ1-2; D is perhaps TRBD1 (6 bases). V was clipped by 5 bases and J by 8 bases, with 15 bases between them. The CDR3 is 13 amino acids. Per the germline V gene, CDR1 is LNHNV and CDR2 is YYDKDF (reference sequence).

This clone was picked up one time. The chain couples TRBV27 to TRBJ2-5; D is ambiguous. Trimming pared 3 bases from V and 2 bases from J, leaving 10 bases between. Germline V gene sequence: CDR1 MNHEY, CDR2 SMNVEV (reference sequence). The CDR3 extends over 14 amino acids. The CDR3 here is CASSFEEYQETQYF. CDR3 bases: TGTGCCAGCAGTTTTGAGGAATATCAAGAGACCCAGTACTTC.

This chain links TRBV5-1 with TRBJ1-2; no firm D call. The CDR3 totals 13 residues. Germline V CDR1 and CDR2: SGHRS, YFSETQ. Trimming shortened V by 5 bases and J by 4 bases, and 12 bases separated the two germline ends. CDR3 bases: TGCGCCAGCAGTCATGGGCAGTCCTATGGCTACACCTTC. Amino acids: CASSHGQSYGYTF.

J is TRBJ1-3 and V is TRBV6-1; D gene ambiguous. Germline CDR1 MNHNS, CDR2 SASEGT. This CDR3 is built from 15 residues. Between the trimmed V and J ends, which lost 3 bases and 2 bases, there was a span of 11 bases. The chain's CDR3 is CASSEPRVPGNTIYF. In nucleotides, the CDR3 is TGTGCCAGCAGTGAGCCGAGGGTTCCTGGAAACACCATATATTTT.

The J gene is TRBJ2-7, the V gene TRBV18, with D maybe TRBD2 (6 bases). From germline, CDR1 is KGHSH and CDR2 LQKENI. The CDR3 has 18 residues. Trimming left V 1 base short and J 6 bases short, with 25 bases between. In DNA form, the CDR3 reads TGTGCCAGCTCACCACAATCCGGGTCCCCTAGCGCGACTTCCGAGCAGTACTTC. This gives the protein CASSPQSGSPSATSEQYF.

The chain couples TRBV2 to TRBJ1-4; TRBD1 is a possible D gene (6 bases). The CDR3 contains 14 residues. Deletions cut 9 bases from V and 8 bases from J, with 19 bases between. CDR1 and CDR2 (germline): SNHLY, FYNNEI. The CDR3 loop is CASNLGQPGEKLFF. The CDR3 DNA follows: TGTGCCAGTAATTTAGGACAGCCGGGAGAAAAACTGTTTTTT.

This clone was picked up one time. This sequence joins TRBV10-3 and TRBJ1-1; D is unresolved. The ends were cut back, 5 bases at V and 7 bases at J, with 14 bases in the middle. Germline values: CDR1 ENHRY, CDR2 SYGVKD. The CDR3 has 13 residues. The CDR3 nucleotides are TGTGCCATCAGTTTTAGGACTGATGGTGAAGCTTTCTTT. Encoded protein: CAISFRTDGEAFF.

Only a few counts were recorded for this clone. V usage is TRBV4-3 and J usage is TRBJ1-2; 8 bases map to TRBD1. V lost 4 bases and J lost 8; bases outside the gene matches: 9. CDR1 is LGHNA and CDR2 is YSLEER in the germline V gene. This CDR3 has 14 residues. For the CDR3, the DNA is TGCGCCAGCAGCCGTCAGGGGGCCGGGGGAGGCTACACCTTC. Protein product: CASSRQGAGGGYTF.

The chain links TRBV18 to TRBJ1-5; the D gene is possibly TRBD1 (6 bases). Germline V gene data show CDR1 as KGHSH and CDR2 as LQKENI. This CDR3 region has 15 residues. Trimming removed 1 base from V and 5 bases from J, with 12 bases in between. CDR3 nucleotide sequence: TGTGCCAGCTCACCACGGGGGGCGGGGGATCAGCCCCAGCATTTT. Its protein product is CASSPRGAGDQPQHF.

The V call is TRBV15, the J call TRBJ2-5; unclear D gene. Trimming removed 2 bases from V and 5 bases from J, with 6 bases in between. Germline assignment: CDR1 LNHNV and CDR2 YYDKDF (reference sequence). The CDR3 is made up of 12 amino acids. The CDR3 spells CATSRYEETQYF. CDR3 nucleotides: TGTGCCACCAGCAGATATGAGGAGACCCAGTACTTC.

V usage is TRBV5-5 and J usage is TRBJ1-6, with 9 bases that match TRBD1. After removal of 0 bases from V and 7 bases from J, the junction contained 2 bases not matched to a gene. CDR1 and CDR2 (germline): SGHKS, YYEKEE (reference sequence). The length of the CDR3 is 15 residues. The CDR3 spells CASSLETGGNSPLHF. DNA for the CDR3: TGTGCCAGCAGCTTGGAAACAGGGGGCAATTCACCCCTCCACTTT.

The chain links TRBV6-6 to TRBJ2-3; weak D call: TRBD1 (6 bases). The CDR3 runs to 14 residues. The germline gives CDR1 MNHNY, CDR2 SVGAGI (reference sequence). The V and J ends lost 10 bases and 0 bases respectively, with 14 bases between them. In nucleotides, the CDR3 is TGTGCCACCCAATACGGGACAAGCACAGATACGCAGTATTTT. Protein sequence: CATQYGTSTDTQYF.

The genes are TRBV3-1 (or the pseudogene TRBV3-2) and TRBJ1-1; 8 bases fit TRBD1. The germline CDR1 and CDR2 sequences are LGHDT and YNNKEL (reference sequence). The CDR3 has 14 residues. V lost 2 bases and J lost 4; bases outside the gene matches: 3. CDR3 in amino acids: CASSQTGGGTEAFF. The CDR3 DNA reads as TGTGCCAGCAGCCAAACAGGGGGGGGCACTGAAGCTTTCTTT.

The chain carries TRBV23-1 and TRBJ2-5, with 7 positions matching TRBD1. TRBV23-1 is reported as an ORF; its role is uncertain. V trimming: 0 bases; J trimming: 4 bases; junction bases outside the gene matches: 23. The CDR3 has 21 amino acids. The CDR3 sequence: CASSQSAGYGDRKVRGETQYF. The CDR3 DNA reads TGCGCCAGCAGTCAATCCGCCGGGTACGGGGACAGAAAAGTGAGGGGAGAGACCCAGTACTTC.

The J gene is TRBJ2-5, the V gene TRBV28; 7 bases are a match to TRBD1. The V and J ends lost 6 bases and 1 base, in that order; junction bases with no gene match: 5. CDR3 length: 14 residues. CDR1 and CDR2 from the germline V gene are MDHEN and SYDVKM. CDR3 sequence: CASSIRDSQETQYF. In DNA, the CDR3 is TGTGCCAGCAGCATTAGGGACAGCCAAGAGACCCAGTACTTC.

The CDR3 protein is CASSLGLGAAKNIQYF. The CDR3 DNA follows: TGCGCCAGCAGCTTGGGTTTGGGGGCCGCCAAAAACATTCAGTACTTC. The chain uses TRBV5-1 and TRBJ2-4, with a weak D call TRBD1 (6 bases). CDR1 and CDR2 (germline): SGHRS, YFSETQ. V lost 0 bases and J lost 1, with 11 bases in between. The CDR3 runs 16 residues.

The chain combines TRBV7-2 with TRBJ2-1, with a weak D call TRBD2 (6 bases). Trimming pared 8 bases from V and 4 bases from J, leaving 15 bases between. This CDR3 has 14 amino acids. The V gene's germline CDR1 is SGHTA and CDR2 FQGNSA. CDR3 amino acids: CASLFGAGYNEQFF. As DNA, the CDR3 is TGTGCCAGCTTATTTGGGGCGGGATACAATGAGCAGTTCTTC. The full variable domain, its missing parts supplied by reference TRBV7-2 and TRBJ2-1, is GAGVSQSPSNKVTEKGKDVELRCDPISGHTALYWYRQSLGQGLEFLIYFQGNSAPDKSGLPSDRFSAERTGGSVSTLTIQRTQQEDSAVYLCASLFGAGYNEQFFGPGTRLTVL.

V and J are TRBV11-2 and TRBJ2-5; D is unresolved. This CDR3 has 13 amino acids. Per germline, CDR1 SGHAT and CDR2 FQNNGV. V lost 5 bases and J lost 0, with 7 bases in between. The CDR3 DNA reads TGTGCCAGCAGCCTTTATTACCAAGAGACCCAGTACTTC. Amino acid sequence: CASSLYYQETQYF.

The chain joins TRBV30 to TRBJ2-5; D is possibly TRBD2 (7 bases). Germline V gene lookup returns CDR1 GTSNPN and CDR2 SVGIG (reference sequence). This CDR3 spans 16 amino acids. V gave up 2 bases and J gave up 4 bases, with 20 bases separating them. The CDR3 coding sequence is TGTGCCTGGAGTCTCGGTTTTGGGGGGGCGGGAGAGACCCAGTACTTC. Translated: CAWSLGFGGAGETQYF.

The rearrangement links TRBV24-1 to TRBJ1-5, with TRBD1 matching 10 bases. The CDR3 is 15 amino acids. Germline V gives CDR1 KGHDR, CDR2 SFDVKD. V was pared by 3 bases and J by 4 bases, with 2 bases of the junction left unmatched. CDR3 loop: CATSDPDRGNQPQHF. The DNA for the CDR3 is TGTGCCACCAGTGATCCGGACAGGGGGAATCAGCCCCAGCATTTT.

The chain recombines TRBV11-2 with TRBJ2-7; 7 bases are shared with TRBD1. Germline CDR1 reads SGHAT; CDR2 reads FQNNGV. This CDR3 comprises 15 residues. Trimming removed 3 bases from V and 3 bases from J; junction bases left unmatched: 8. The CDR3 nucleotides read TGTGCCAGCAGCTTGATTTGGACAGGCGGCTACGAGCAGTACTTC. The encoded protein is CASSLIWTGGYEQYF.